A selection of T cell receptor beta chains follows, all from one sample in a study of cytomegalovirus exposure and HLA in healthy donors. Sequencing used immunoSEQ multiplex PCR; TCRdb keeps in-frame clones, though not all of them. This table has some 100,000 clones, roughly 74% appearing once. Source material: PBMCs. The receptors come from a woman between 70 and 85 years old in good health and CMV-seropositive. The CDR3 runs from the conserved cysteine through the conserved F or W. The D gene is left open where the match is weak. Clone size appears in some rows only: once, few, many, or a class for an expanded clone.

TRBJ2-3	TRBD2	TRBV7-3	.	TGTGCCAGCAGCTTAGGACTAGGAAGCACAGATACGCAGTATTTT	CASSLGLGSTDTQYF
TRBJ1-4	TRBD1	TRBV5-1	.	TGCGCCAGCAGCCCGGGACAGGGGTTGGCTAATGAAAAACTGTTTTTT	CASSPGQGLANEKLFF
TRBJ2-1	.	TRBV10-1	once	TGCGCCAGCAGTGTAAGGCAGGGGATTTACAATGAGCAGTTCTTC	CASSVRQGIYNEQFF
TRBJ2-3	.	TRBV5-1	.	TGCGCCAGCAGTGGGGCTACCGCAGATACGCAGTATTTT	CASSGATADTQYF
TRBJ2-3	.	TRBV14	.	TGTGCCAGCAGCCGCACGAGGGGCACAGATACGCAGTATTTT	CASSRTRGTDTQYF
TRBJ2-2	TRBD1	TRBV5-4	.	TGTGCCAGCAGCGCGGAGGGACAGGGGACCGGGGAGCTGTTTTTT	CASSAEGQGTGELFF
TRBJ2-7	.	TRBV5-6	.	TGTGCCAGCAGCTGGGCCAGGGGCCTCAGCGGGGTATACGAGCAGTACTTC	CASSWARGLSGVYEQYF
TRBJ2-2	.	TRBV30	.	TGTGCCTGGTTAAGCGGTATGAACACCGGGGAGCTGTTTTTT	CAWLSGMNTGELFF
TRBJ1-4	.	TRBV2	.	TGTGCCAGCAGTGAAGCGGGGCAGGGAAATGAAAAACTGTTTTTT	CASSEAGQGNEKLFF
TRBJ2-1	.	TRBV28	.	TGTGCCAGCAGTTTGAGCATAAGTAATGAGCAGTTCTTC	CASSLSISNEQFF
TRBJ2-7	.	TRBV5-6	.	TGTGCCAGCAGCTTGGACGGGGGAGCCTACGAGCAGTACTTC	CASSLDGGAYEQYF
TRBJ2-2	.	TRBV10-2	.	TGCGCCAGCAGTGAGACAGGCCCACCGGGGGCCGGGGAGCTGTTTTTT	CASSETGPPGAGELFF
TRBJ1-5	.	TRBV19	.	TGTGCCAGTAGTATCTTCAGGGGAGGGGTCATAGACAATCAGCCCCAGCATTTT	CASSIFRGGVIDNQPQHF
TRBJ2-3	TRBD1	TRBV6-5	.	TGTGCCAGCGCGACAGGGGTCGACACAGATACGCAGTATTTT	CASATGVDTDTQYF
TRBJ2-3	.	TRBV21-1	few	TGTGCCAGCAGCCGAGGGAGCACAGATACGCAGTATTTT	CASSRGSTDTQYF
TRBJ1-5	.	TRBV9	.	TGTGCCAGCAGCGTAGAACCGGTGGTTTGGCCCCAGCATTTT	CASSVEPVVWPQHF
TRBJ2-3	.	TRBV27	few	TGTGCCAGCAGTACAGACATGATCACAGATACGCAGTATTTT	CASSTDMITDTQYF
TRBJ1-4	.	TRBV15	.	TGTGCCACCAGCCGCGGGCCGACTAATGAAAAACTGTTTTTT	CATSRGPTNEKLFF
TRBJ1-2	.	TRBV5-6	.	TGTGCCAGCAGCTCGGGGTCTGGGGGCTACACCTTC	CASSSGSGGYTF
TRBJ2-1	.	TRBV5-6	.	TGTGCCAGCCTTCGATGGGCAAACAACAATGAGCAGTTCTTC	CASLRWANNNEQFF
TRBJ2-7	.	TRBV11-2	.	TGTGCCAGCAGCTTGGTCCCTGGCCGTGAGCAGTACTTC	CASSLVPGREQYF
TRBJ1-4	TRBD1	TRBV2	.	TGTGCCAGCAGGCAGGGGGCCTGGGAAAAACTGTTTTTT	CASRQGAWEKLFF
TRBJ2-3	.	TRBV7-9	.	TGTGCCAGCAGCAACGGGATTCTTCCTAGCACAGATACGCAGTATTTT	CASSNGILPSTDTQYF
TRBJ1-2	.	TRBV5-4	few	TGTGCCAGCAGCCCCTCGGGCAACAGGGAGGGCGGCTACACCTTC	CASSPSGNREGGYTF
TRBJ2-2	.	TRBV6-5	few	TGTGCCAGCAGATTGAGCACCGGGGAGCTGTTTTTT	CASRLSTGELFF
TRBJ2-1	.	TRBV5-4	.	TGTGCCAGCAGCTTGTTTGGCGGGAAGTCCTACAATGAGCAGTTCTTC	CASSLFGGKSYNEQFF
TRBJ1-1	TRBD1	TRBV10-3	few	TGTGCCATCAGTGCGGGACAGGGGCCGGTTTTAACTGAAGCTTTCTTT	CAISAGQGPVLTEAFF
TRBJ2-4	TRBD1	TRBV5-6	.	TGTGCCAGCAGCTCCTCACGACAGGGGGCCAAAAACATTCAGTACTTC	CASSSSRQGAKNIQYF
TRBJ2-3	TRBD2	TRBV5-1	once	TGCGCCAGCAGCTTTGGACTAGCGGGCACAGATACGCAGTATTTT	CASSFGLAGTDTQYF
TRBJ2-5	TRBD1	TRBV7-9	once	TGTGCCAGCAGCTATGACAGGGTCCAAGAGACCCAGTACTTC	CASSYDRVQETQYF
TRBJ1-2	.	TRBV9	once	TGTGCCAGCAGCGTATCAAATTTGGGCTACACCTTC	CASSVSNLGYTF
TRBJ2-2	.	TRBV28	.	TGTGCCAGCGGGAGGGGGGAGCTGTTTTTT	CASGRGELFF
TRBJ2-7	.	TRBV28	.	TGTGCCAGCGGGAATCCGGACAGAACCTCCTACGAGCAGTACTTC	CASGNPDRTSYEQYF
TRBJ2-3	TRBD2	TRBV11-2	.	TGTGCCAGCAGCTCCCGGGAGGGCGCGCAGTATTTC	CASSSREGAQYF
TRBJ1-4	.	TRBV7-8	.	TGTGCCAGCAGCTTAGTGCAGGGGACTAATGAAAAACTGTTTTTT	CASSLVQGTNEKLFF
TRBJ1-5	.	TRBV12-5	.	TGTGCTAGTGGCCGGGGACAAGACAATCAGCCCCAGCATTTT	CASGRGQDNQPQHF
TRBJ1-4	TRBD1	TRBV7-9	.	TGTGCCAGCAGCCTAAATGGAGGACAGGTTAATGAAAAACTGTTTTTT	CASSLNGGQVNEKLFF
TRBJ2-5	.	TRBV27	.	TGTGCCAGCAGTCCGCTAACGGAAGAGACCCAGTACTTC	CASSPLTEETQYF
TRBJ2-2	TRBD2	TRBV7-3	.	TGTGCCAGCAGCTCCGGACTAGCGGGAGTCGGGACCGGGGAGCTGTTTTTT	CASSSGLAGVGTGELFF
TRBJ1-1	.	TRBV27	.	TGTGCCAGCAGTCCCGCGCGAGGCCGGGGCACTGAAGCTTTCTTT	CASSPARGRGTEAFF